This T cell receptor beta chain is from a study of shared clonotypes between healthy human individuals. The data were produced by immunoSEQ multiplex PCR, yet TCRdb's version contains in-frame clones alone and is incomplete. The sample gives hundreds of thousands of clones, 85% to 95% of which show up once; approximately 0.12% is in the top ten. The count of this clone is one. Naive CD8 cells comprised CD45RO-negative, CCR7-positively selected cells, excluding terminally differentiated effector memory CD45RA+ cells. From germline, CDR1 is MNHEY and CDR2 SMNVEV (reference sequence). V shed 2 bases and J shed 5 bases, with 12 bases lying between them. The CDR3 has 15 amino acids.

This sequence was found in a woman aged 25-40 years in good health. What was sequenced was naive CD8+ T cells sorted from blood. J is TRBJ1-4 and V is TRBV27, with D perhaps matching TRBD1 (5 bases). CDR3 nucleotide sequence: TGTGCCAGCAGTTTAATAAGGGACTCAAATGAAAAACTGTTTTTT. As protein: CASSLIRDSNEKLFF.